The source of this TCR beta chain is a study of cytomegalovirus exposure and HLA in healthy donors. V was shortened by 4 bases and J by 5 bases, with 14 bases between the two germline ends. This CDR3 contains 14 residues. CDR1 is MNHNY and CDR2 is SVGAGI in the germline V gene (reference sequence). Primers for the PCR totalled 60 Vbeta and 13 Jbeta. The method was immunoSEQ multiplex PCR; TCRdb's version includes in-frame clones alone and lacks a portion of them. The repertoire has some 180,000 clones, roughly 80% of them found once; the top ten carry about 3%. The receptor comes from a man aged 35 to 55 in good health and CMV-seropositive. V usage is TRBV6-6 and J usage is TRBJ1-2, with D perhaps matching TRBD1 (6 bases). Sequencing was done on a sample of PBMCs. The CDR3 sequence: CASSLLGRGYGYTF. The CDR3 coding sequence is TGTGCCAGCAGTTTGTTGGGCAGGGGATATGGCTACACCTTC.